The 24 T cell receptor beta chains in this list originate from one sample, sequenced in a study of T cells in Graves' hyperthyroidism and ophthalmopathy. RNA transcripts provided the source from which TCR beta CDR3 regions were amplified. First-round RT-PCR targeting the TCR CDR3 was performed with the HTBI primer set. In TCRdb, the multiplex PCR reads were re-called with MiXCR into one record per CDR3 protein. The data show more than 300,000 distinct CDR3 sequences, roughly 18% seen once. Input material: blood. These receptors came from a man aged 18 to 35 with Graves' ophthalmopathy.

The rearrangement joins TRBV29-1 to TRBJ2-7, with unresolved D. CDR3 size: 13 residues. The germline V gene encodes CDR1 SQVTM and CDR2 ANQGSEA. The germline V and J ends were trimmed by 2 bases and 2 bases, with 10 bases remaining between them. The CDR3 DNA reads TGCAGCGTTGAATTGTACAACCCCTACGAGCAGTACTTC. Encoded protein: CSVELYNPYEQYF.

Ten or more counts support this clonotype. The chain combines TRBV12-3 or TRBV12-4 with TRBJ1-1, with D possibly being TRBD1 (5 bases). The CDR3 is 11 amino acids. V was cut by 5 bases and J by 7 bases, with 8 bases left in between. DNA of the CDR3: TGTGCCAGCAGTCCGGGGGTTGAAGCTTTCTTT. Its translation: CASSPGVEAFF.

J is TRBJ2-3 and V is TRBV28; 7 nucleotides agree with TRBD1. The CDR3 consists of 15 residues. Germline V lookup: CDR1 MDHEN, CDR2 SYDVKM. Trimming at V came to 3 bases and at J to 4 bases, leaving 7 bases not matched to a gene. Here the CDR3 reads CASSLVQGVADTQYF. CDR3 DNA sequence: TGTGCCAGCAGTTTGGTCCAGGGGGTAGCAGATACGCAGTATTTT. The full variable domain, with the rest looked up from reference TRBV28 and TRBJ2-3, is DVKVTQSSRYLVKRTGEKVFLECVQDMDHENMFWYRQDPGLGLRLIYFSYDVKMKEKGDIPEGYSVSREKKERFSLILESASTNQTSMYLCASSLVQGVADTQYFGPGTRLTVL.

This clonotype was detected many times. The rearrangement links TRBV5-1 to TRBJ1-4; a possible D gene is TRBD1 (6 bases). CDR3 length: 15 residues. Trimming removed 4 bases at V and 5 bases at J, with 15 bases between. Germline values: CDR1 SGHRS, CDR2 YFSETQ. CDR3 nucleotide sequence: TGCGCCAGCAGCGTCCCGGAGGGGGGAAATGAAAAACTGTTTTTT. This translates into CASSVPEGGNEKLFF.

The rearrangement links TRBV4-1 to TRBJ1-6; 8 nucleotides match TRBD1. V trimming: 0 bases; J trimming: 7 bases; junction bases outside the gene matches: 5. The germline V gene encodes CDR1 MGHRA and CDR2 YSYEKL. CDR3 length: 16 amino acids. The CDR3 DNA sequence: TGCGCCAGCAGCCAAGATAGGACAGGGAGGAATTCACCCCTCCACTTT. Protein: CASSQDRTGRNSPLHF.

The CDR3 region is CASSYSGTSGAETQYF. CDR3 DNA sequence: TGTGCCAGCAGTTACTCTGGGACTAGCGGGGCAGAGACCCAGTACTTC. The J gene is TRBJ2-5, the V gene TRBV6-5; TRBD2 matches at 13 bases. Trimming cost V 0 bases and J 4 bases; bases outside gene matches: 2. The CDR3 has 16 residues. CDR1 is MNHEY and CDR2 is SVGAGI in the germline V gene.

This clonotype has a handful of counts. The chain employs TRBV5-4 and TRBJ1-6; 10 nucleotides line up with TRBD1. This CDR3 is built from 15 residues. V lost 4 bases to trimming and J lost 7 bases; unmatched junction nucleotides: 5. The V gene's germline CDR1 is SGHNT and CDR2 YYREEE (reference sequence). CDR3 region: CASSRGGQGNSPLHF. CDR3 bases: TGTGCCAGCAGCAGGGGGGGACAGGGGAATTCACCCCTCCACTTT. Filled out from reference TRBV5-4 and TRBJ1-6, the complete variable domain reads ETGVTQSPTHLIKTRGQQVTLRCSSQSGHNTVSWYQQALGQGPQFIFQYYREEENGRGNFPPRFSGLQFPNYSSELNVNALELDDSALYLCASSRGGQGNSPLHFGNGTRLTVT.

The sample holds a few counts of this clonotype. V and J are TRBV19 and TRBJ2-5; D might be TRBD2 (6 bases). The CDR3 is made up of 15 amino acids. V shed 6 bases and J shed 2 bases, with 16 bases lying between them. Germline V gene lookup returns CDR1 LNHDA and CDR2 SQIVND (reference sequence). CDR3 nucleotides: TGTGCCAGTAGGTCCGGTCTGGGGAGGCAAGAGACCCAGTACTTC. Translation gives CASRSGLGRQETQYF. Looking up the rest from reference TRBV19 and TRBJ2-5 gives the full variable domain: DGGITQSPKYLFRKEGQNVTLSCEQNLNHDAMYWYRQDPGQGLRLIYYSQIVNDFQKGDIAEGYSVSREKKESFPLTVTSAQKNPTAFYLCASRSGLGRQETQYFGPGTRLLVL.

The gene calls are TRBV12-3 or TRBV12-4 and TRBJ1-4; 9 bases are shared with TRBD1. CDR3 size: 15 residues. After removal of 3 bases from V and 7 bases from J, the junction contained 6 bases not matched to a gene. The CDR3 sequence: CASSFTGGASEKLFF. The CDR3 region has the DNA TGTGCCAGCAGTTTTACAGGGGGCGCAAGTGAAAAACTGTTTTTT.

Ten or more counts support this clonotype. CDR3 sequence reads: CASSWTGTASYEQYF. The CDR3, as DNA: TGTGCCAGCAGCTGGACCGGGACGGCCTCCTACGAGCAGTACTTC. The chain recombines TRBV7-2 with TRBJ2-7; tentatively, D is TRBD1 or TRBD2 (5 bases each). The CDR3 length is 15 residues. Germline V gene lookup returns CDR1 SGHTA and CDR2 FQGNSA. V shed 4 bases and J shed 0 bases, with 13 bases lying between them.

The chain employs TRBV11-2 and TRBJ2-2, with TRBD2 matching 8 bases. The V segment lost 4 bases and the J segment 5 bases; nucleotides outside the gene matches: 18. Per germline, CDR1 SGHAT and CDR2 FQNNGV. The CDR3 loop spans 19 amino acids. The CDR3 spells CASSSPRTSPIFGTGELFF. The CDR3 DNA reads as TGTGCCAGCAGCTCACCCAGGACTAGCCCAATCTTTGGGACCGGGGAGCTGTTTTTT.

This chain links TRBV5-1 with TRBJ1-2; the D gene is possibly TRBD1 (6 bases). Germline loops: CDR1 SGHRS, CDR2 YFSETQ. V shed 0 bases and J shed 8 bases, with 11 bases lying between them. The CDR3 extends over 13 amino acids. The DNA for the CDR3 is TGCGCCAGCAGCTTGGGACAGGATGGGGGCTACACCTTC. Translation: CASSLGQDGGYTF.

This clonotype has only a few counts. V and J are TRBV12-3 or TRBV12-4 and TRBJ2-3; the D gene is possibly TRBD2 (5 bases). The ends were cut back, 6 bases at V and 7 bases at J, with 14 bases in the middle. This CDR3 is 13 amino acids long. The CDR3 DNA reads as TGTGCCAGCAGGTTGGACTCCCTGAATACGCAGTATTTT. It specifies CASRLDSLNTQYF.

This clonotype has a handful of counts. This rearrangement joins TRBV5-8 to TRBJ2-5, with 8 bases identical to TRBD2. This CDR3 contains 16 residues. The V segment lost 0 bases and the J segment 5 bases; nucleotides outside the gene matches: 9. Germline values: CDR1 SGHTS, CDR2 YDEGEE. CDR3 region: CASSLGVAGSGETQYF. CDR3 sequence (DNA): TGTGCCAGCAGCTTGGGGGTAGCGGGGAGTGGGGAGACCCAGTACTTC. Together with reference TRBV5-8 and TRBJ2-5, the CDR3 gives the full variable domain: EAGVTQSPTHLIKTRGQQATLRCSPISGHTSVYWYQQALGLGLQFLLWYDEGEERNRGNFPPRFSGRQFPNYSSELNVNALELEDSALYLCASSLGVAGSGETQYFGPGTRLLVL.

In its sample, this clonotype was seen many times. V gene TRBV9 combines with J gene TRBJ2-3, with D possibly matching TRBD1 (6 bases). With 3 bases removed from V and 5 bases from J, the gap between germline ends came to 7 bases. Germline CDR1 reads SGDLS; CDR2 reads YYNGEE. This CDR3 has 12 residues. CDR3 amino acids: CASSGGGDTQYF. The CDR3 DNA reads TGTGCCAGCAGCGGAGGGGGAGATACGCAGTATTTT.

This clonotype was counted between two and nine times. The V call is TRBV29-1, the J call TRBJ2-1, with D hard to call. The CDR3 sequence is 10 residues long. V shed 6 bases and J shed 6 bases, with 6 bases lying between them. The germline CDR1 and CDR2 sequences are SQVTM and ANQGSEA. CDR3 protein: CSVLSNEQFF. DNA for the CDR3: TGCAGCGTCCTCAGCAATGAGCAGTTCTTC.

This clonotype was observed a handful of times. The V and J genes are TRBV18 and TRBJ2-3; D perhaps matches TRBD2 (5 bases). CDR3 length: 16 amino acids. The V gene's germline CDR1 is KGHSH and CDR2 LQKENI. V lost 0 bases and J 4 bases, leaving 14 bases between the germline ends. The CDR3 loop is CASSPPKDSWADTQYF. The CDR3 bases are TGTGCCAGCTCACCACCAAAGGACTCCTGGGCAGATACGCAGTATTTT.

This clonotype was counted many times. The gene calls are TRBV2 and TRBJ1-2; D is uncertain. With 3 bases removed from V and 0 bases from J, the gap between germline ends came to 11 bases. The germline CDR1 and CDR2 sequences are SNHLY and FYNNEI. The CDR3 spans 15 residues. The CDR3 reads CASSDPRRANYGYTF. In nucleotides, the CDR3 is TGTGCCAGCAGTGATCCCCGTCGAGCTAACTATGGCTACACCTTC.

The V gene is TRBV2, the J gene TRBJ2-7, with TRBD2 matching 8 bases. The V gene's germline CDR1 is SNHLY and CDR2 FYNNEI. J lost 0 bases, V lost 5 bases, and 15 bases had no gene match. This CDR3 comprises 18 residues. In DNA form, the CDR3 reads TGTGCCAGCAGTCGCGAGACAGCCGGGGGGGGGAGCTCCTACGAGCAGTACTTC. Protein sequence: CASSRETAGGGSSYEQYF.

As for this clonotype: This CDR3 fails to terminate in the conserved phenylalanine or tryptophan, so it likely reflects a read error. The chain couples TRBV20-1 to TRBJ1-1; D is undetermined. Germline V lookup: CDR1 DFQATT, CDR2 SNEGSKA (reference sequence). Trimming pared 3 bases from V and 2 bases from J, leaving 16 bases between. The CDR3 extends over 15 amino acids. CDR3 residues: CSASSSGVRNTEAFL. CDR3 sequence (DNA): TGCAGTGCTAGCTCAAGTGGGGTCCGTAACACTGAAGCTTTCCTT.

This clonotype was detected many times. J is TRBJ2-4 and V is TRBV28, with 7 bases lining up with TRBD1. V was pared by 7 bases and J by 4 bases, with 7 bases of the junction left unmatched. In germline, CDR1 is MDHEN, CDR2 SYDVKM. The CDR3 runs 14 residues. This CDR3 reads CASIQQGMKNIQYF. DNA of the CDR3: TGTGCCAGCATTCAACAGGGGATGAAAAACATTCAGTACTTC.

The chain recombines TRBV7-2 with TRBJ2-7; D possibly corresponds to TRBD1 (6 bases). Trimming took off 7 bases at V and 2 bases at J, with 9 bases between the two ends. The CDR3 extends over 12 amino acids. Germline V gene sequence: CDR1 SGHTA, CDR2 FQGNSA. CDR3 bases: TGTGCCAGCACAACAGGGACCTACGAGCAGTACTTC. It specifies CASTTGTYEQYF.

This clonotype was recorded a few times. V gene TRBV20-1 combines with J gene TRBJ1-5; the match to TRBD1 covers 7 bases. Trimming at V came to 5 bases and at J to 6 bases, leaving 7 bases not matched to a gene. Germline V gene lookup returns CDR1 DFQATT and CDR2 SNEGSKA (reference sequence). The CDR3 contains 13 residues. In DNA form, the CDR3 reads TGCAGTGCTGACAGGGATTCGGGTCAGCCCCAGCATTTT. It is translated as CSADRDSGQPQHF.

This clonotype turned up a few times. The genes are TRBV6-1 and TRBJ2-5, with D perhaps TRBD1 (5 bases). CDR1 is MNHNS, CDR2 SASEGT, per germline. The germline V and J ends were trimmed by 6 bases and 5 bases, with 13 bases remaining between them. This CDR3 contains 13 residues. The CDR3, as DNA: TGTGCCAGCAGCCCCAGGGCTGGCGAGACCCAGTACTTC. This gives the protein CASSPRAGETQYF.